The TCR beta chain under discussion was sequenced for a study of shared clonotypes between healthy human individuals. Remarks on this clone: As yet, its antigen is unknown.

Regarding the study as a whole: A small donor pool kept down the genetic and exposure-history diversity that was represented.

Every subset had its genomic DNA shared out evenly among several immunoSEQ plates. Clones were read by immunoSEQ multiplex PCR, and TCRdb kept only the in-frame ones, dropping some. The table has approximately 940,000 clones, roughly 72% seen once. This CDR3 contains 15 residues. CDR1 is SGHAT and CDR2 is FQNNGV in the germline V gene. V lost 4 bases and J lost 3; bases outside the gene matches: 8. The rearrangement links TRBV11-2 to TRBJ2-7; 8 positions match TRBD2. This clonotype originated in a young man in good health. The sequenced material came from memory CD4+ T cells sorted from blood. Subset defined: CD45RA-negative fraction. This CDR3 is CASSSLGLGFYEQYF. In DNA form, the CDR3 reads TGTGCCAGCAGCTCACTGGGACTAGGGTTCTACGAGCAGTACTTC.